This TCR beta chain was documented in a study of blood T cell repertoires in COVID-19. CDR1 is MDHEN and CDR2 is SYDVKM in the germline V gene. CDR3 length: 15 residues. Of note for this clone: Compared with germline, one end of the junction differs, possibly owing to a read error.

Clones were read by immunoSEQ multiplex PCR, and TCRdb kept only the in-frame ones, dropping some. Altogether over 200,000 clones are present, just under 90% being singletons, with the ten largest covering less than 1.5%. Participants were aged about 18 to 89 years, lived in roughly 23 US areas, and enrolled virtually. Grouping used clinical history reported by participants in a survey and questionnaire. Two negative PCRs, clearance, or symptom resolution characterized the recovered Cohort 3 donors. Sequenced: PBMCs or T cells enriched from blood (not recorded which). The TCR sequence derives from a man aged 25 to 40 who had recovered from COVID-19. The chain uses TRBV28 and TRBJ2-5, with 11 bases matching TRBD2. CDR3 loop: CASTLAGGPGETQYF. For the CDR3, the DNA is TGTGCCAGCACTTTAGCGGGGGGGCCGGGTGAGACCCAGTACTTC.